Only one count was recorded for the clone carrying this TCR beta chain. Antigen: not known. These data originate in a study of cytomegalovirus exposure and HLA in healthy donors. Study results and limitations: More than 150 TCR beta chains were listed as cytomegalovirus-associated. Excluded: some indistinguishable V segments such as TRBV6-2 and TRBV6-3. Through in vitro validation, three CMV-associated chains were shown to be specific for CMV antigens.

13 Jbeta primers and 60 Vbeta primers were used for the PCR. Sequencing used immunoSEQ multiplex PCR; TCRdb keeps in-frame clones, though not all of them. This table holds about 150,000 clones, 60% to 70% found once. Germline CDR1 and CDR2: MDHEN and SYDVKM. There are 17 residues in the CDR3. Trimming at V came to 2 bases and at J to 0 bases, leaving 6 bases not matched to a gene. The TCR sequence derives from a woman in her sixties in good health and CMV-seropositive. The chain recombines TRBV28 with TRBJ1-4; 7 nucleotides agree with TRBD1. Input material: PBMCs. CDR3 residues: CASSLKAGGATNEKLFF. The CDR3 DNA reads as TGTGCCAGCAGTTTAAAGGCAGGGGGAGCAACTAATGAAAAACTGTTTTTT.